This paragraph covers one T cell receptor beta chain sequence. What it recognizes is unknown. This CDR3 region has 16 residues. Trimming stripped 10 bases from V and 2 bases from J, with 22 bases between. Germline loops: CDR1 ENHRY, CDR2 SYGVKD. Clones were read by immunoSEQ multiplex PCR, and TCRdb kept only the in-frame ones, dropping some. The table includes some 31,000 clones, around 85% detected once. This sample's time point: blood 4 weeks post-SBRT, at nephrectomy. Treatment reported: 15 Gy SBRT to primary tumor, nephrectomy 4 weeks later. Nephrectomy followed 15 Gy stereotactic body radiation by 4 weeks. Radiation-treated patients gave blood at baseline, week 2 and week 4. This sample is part of a study of radiation and T cells in renal cell carcinoma. Whole-study results and caveats: From baseline, blood top tumor clonotypes peaked at 2 weeks post-radiation. Without pretreatment biopsies, baseline tumor clonotype presence was undetermined.

The sample here was blood, taken from a patient whose treatment included radiotherapy and nephrectomy. The source of this sequence is a man aged 55 to 70 with renal cell carcinoma. J is TRBJ2-3 and V is TRBV10-3; a possible D gene is TRBD2 (11 bases). The CDR3 bases are TGTGCCAGCGGACAGGGGGGACTAGCGGACACAGATACGCAGTATTTT. The encoded protein is CASGQGGLADTDTQYF.